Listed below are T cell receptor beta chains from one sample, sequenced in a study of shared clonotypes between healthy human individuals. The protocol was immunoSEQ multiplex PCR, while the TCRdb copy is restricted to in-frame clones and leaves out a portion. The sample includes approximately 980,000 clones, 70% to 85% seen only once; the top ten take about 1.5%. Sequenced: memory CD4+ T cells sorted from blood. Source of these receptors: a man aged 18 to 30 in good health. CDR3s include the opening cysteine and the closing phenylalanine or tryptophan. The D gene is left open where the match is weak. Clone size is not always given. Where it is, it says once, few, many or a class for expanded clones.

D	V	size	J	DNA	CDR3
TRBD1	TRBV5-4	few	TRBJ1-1	TGTGCCAGCAGCCCCAGGGACAGTGAAGCTTTCTTT	CASSPRDSEAFF
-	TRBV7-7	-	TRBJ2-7	TGTGCTAGCAGCCCCGACCCCAGCTCCTACGAGCAGTACTTC	CASSPDPSSYEQYF
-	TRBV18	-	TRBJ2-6	TGTGCCAGCTCACCCCAAGGATCTGGGGCCAACGTCCTGACTTTC	CASSPQGSGANVLTF
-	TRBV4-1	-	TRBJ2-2	TGCGCCAGCAGCCAAACCCGGGCTGGGGGGCCAACCGGGGAGCTGTTTTTT	CASSQTRAGGPTGELFF
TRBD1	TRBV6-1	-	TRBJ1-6	TGTGCCAGTGTGGACAGGGTCCCATCACCCCTCCACTTT	CASVDRVPSPLHF
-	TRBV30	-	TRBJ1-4	TGTGCCTGGAGTATAGGGAAAAAACTGTTTTTT	CAWSIGKKLFF
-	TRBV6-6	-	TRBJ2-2	TGTGCCAGCAGGAAAGGGACGGGGAACACCGGGGAGCTGTTTTTT	CASRKGTGNTGELFF
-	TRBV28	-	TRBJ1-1	TGTGCCAGCAGTTTCCCGACAGTAGAAGCTTTCTTT	CASSFPTVEAFF
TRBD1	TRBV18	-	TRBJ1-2	TGTGCCAGCGCGGGACAGAACTATGGCTACACCTTC	CASAGQNYGYTF
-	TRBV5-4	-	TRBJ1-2	TGTGCCAGCAGCCCCCGGGGGGCCTCAAATGGCTACACCTTC	CASSPRGASNGYTF